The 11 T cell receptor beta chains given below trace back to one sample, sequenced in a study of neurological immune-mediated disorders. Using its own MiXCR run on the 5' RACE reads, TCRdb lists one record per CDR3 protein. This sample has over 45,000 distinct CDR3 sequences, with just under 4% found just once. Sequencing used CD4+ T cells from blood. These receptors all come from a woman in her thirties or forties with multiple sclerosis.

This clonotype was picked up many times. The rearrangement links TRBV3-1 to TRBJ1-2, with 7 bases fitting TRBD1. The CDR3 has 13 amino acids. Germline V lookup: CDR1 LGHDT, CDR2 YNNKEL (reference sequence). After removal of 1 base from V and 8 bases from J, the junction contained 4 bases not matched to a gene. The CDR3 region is CASSQGRGQGYTF. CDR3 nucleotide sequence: TGTGCCAGCAGCCAAGGGAGGGGGCAGGGCTACACCTTC.

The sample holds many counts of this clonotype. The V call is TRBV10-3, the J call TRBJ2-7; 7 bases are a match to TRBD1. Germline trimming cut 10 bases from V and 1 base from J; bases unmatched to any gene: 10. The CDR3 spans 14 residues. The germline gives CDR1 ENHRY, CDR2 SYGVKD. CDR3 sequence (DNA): TGTGCCACCTACGACAGGGCTCCATCCTACGAGCAGTACTTC. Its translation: CATYDRAPSYEQYF.

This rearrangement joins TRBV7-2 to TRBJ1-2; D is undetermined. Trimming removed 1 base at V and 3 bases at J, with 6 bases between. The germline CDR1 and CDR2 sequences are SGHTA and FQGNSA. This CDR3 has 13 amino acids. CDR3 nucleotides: TGTGCCAGCAGCTTAGTACGGGACTATGGCTACACCTTC. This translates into CASSLVRDYGYTF. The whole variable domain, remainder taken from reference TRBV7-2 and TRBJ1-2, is GAGVSQSPSNKVTEKGKDVELRCDPISGHTALYWYRQSLGQGLEFLIYFQGNSAPDKSGLPSDRFSAERTGGSVSTLTIQRTQQEDSAVYLCASSLVRDYGYTFGSGTRLTVV.

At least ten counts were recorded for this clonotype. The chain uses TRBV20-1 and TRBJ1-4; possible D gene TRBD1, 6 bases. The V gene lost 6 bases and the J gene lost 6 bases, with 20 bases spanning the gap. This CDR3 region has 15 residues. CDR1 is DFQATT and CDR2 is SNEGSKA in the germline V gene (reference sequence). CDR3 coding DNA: TGCAGTGCAAAGGACGGGGGACAACTTCATGAAAAACTGTTTTTT. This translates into CSAKDGGQLHEKLFF.

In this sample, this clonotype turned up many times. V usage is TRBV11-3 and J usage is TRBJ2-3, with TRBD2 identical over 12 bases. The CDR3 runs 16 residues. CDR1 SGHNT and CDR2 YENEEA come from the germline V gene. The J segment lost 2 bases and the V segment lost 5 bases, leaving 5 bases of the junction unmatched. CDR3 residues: CASSKGTSGSTDTQYF. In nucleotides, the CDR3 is TGTGCCAGCAGCAAGGGGACTAGCGGGTCCACAGATACGCAGTATTTT.

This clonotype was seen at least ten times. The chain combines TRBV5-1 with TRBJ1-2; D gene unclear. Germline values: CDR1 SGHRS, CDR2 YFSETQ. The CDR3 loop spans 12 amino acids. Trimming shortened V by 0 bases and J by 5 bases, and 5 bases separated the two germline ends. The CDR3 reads CASSLERYGYTF. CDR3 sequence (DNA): TGCGCCAGCAGCTTGGAACGTTATGGCTACACCTTC.

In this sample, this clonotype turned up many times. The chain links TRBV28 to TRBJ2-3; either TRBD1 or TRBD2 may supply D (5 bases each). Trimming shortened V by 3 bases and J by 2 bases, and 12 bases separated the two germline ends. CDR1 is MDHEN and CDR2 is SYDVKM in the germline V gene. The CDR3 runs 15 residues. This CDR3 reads CASSFGGSPTDTQYF. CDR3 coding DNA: TGTGCCAGCAGTTTTGGGGGTAGCCCCACAGATACGCAGTATTTT. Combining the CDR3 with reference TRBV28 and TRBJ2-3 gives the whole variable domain DVKVTQSSRYLVKRTGEKVFLECVQDMDHENMFWYRQDPGLGLRLIYFSYDVKMKEKGDIPEGYSVSREKKERFSLILESASTNQTSMYLCASSFGGSPTDTQYFGPGTRLTVL.

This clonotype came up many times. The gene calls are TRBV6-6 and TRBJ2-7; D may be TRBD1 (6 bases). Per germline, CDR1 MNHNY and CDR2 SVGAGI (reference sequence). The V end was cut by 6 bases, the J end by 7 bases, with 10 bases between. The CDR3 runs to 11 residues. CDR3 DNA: TGTGCCAGCAGACTCCAGGGGGAGCAGTACTTC. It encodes CASRLQGEQYF.

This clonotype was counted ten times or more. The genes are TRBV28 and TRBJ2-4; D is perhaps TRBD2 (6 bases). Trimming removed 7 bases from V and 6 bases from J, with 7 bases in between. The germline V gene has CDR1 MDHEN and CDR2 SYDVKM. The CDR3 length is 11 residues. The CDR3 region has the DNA TGTGCCAGCACGGGGGTAAACATTCAGTACTTC. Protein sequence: CASTGVNIQYF.

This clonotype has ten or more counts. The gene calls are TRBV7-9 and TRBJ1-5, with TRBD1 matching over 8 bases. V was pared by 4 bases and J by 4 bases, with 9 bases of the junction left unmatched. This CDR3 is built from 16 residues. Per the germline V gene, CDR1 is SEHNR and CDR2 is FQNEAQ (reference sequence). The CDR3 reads CASSSFRQGSNQPQHF. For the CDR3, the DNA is TGTGCCAGCAGCTCGTTTCGACAGGGGTCAAATCAGCCCCAGCATTTT.

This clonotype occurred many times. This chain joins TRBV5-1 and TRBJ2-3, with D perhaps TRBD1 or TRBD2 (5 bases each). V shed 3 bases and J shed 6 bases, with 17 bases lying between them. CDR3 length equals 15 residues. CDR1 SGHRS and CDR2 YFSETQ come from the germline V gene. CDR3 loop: CASSSDTTPGDTQYF. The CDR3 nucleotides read TGCGCCAGCAGCTCGGACACTACTCCGGGGGATACGCAGTATTTT.